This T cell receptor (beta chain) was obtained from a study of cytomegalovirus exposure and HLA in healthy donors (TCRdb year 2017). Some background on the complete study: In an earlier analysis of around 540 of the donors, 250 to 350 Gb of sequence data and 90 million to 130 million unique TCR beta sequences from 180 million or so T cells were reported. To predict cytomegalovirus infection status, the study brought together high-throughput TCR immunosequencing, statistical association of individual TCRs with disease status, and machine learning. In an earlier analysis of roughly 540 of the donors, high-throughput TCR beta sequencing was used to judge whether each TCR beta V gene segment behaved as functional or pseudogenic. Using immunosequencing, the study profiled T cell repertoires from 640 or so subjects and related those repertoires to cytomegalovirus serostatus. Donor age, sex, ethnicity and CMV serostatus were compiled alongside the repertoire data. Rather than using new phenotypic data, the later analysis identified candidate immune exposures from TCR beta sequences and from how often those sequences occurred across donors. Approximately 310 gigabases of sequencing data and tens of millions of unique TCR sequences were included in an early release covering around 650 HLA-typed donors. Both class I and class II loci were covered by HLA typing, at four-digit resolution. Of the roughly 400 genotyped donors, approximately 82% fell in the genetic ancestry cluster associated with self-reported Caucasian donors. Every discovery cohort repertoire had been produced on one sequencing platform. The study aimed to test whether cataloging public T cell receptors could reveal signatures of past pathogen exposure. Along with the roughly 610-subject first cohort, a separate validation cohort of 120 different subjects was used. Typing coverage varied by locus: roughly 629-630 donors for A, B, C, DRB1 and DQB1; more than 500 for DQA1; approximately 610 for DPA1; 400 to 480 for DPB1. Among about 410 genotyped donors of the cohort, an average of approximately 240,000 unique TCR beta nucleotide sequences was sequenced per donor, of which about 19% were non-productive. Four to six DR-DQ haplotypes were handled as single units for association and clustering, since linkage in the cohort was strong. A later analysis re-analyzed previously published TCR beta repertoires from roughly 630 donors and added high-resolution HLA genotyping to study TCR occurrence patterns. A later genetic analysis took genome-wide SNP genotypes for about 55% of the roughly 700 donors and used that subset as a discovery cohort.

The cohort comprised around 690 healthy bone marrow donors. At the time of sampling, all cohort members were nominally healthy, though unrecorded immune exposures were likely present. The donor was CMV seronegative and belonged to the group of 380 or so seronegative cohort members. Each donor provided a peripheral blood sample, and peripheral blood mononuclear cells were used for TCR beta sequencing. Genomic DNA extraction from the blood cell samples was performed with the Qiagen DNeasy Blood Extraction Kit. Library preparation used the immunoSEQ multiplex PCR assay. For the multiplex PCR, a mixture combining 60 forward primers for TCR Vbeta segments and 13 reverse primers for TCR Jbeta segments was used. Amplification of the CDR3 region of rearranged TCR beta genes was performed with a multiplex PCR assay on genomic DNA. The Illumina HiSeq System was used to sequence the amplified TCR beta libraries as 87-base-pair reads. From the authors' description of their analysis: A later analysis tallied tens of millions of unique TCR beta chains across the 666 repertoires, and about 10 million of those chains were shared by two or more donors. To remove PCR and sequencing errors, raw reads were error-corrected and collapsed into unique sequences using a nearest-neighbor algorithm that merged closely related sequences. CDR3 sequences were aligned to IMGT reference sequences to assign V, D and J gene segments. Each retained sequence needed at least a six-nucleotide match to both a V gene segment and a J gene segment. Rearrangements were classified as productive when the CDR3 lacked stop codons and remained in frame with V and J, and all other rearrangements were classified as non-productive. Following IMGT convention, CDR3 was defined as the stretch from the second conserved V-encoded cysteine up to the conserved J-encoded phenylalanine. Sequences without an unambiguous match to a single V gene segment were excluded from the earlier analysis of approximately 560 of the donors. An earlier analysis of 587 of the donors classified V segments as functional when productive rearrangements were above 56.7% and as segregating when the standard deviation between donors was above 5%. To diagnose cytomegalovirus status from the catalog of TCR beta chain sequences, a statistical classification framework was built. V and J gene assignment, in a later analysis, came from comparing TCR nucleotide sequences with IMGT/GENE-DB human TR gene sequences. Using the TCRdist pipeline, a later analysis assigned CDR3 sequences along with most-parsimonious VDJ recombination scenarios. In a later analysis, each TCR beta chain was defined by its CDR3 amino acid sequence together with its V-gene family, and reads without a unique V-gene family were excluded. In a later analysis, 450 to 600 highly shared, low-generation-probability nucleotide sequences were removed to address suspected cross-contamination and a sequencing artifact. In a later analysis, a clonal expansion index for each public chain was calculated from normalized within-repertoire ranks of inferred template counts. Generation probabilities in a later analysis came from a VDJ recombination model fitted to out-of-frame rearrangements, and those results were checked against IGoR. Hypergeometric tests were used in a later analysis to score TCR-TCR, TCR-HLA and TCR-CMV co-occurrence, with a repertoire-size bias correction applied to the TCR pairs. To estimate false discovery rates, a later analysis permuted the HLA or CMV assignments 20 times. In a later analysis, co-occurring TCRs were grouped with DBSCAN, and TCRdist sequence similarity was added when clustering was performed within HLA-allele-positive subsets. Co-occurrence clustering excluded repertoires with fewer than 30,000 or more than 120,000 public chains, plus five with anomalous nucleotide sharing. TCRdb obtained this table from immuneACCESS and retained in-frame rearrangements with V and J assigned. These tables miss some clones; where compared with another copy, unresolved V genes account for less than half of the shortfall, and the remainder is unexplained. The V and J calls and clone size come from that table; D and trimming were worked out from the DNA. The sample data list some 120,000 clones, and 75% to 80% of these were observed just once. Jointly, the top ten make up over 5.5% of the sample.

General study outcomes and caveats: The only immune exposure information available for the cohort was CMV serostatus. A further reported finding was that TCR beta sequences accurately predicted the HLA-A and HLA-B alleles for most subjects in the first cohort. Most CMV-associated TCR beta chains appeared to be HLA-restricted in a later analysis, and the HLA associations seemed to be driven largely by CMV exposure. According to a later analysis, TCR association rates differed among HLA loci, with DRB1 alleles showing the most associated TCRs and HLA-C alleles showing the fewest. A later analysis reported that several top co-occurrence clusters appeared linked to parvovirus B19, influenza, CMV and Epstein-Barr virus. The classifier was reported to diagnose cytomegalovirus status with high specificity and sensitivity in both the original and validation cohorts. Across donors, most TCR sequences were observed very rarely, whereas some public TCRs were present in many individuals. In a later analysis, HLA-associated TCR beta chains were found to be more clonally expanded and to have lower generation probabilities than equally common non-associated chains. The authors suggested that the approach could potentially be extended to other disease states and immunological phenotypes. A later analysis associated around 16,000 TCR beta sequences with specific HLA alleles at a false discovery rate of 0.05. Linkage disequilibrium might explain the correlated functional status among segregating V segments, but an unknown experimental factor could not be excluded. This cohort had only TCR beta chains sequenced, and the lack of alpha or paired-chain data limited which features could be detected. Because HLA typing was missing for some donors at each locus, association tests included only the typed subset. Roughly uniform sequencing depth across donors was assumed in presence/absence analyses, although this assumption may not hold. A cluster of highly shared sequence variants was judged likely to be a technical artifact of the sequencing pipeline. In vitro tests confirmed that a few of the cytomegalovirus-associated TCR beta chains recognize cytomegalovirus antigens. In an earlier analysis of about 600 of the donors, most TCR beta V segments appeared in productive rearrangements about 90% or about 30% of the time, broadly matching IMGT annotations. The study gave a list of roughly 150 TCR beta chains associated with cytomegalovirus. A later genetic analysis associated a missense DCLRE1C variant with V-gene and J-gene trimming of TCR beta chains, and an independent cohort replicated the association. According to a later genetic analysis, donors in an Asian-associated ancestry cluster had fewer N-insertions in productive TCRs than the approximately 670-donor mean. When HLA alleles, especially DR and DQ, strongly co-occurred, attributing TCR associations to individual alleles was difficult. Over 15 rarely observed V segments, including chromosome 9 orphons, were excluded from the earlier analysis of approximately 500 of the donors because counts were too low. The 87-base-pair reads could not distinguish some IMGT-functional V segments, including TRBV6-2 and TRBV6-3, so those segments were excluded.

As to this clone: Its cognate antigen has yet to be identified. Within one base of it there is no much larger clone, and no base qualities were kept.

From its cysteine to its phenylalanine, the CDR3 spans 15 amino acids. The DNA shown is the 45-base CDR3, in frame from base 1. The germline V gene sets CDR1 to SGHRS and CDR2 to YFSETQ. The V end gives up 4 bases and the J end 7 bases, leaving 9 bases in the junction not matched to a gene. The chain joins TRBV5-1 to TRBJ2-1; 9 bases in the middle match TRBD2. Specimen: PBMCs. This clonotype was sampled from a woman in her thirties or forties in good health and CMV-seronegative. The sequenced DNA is TGCGCCAGCAGCCAGCTAGCGGGACGAGGTAATGAGCAGTTCTTC. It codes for CASSQLAGRGNEQFF.